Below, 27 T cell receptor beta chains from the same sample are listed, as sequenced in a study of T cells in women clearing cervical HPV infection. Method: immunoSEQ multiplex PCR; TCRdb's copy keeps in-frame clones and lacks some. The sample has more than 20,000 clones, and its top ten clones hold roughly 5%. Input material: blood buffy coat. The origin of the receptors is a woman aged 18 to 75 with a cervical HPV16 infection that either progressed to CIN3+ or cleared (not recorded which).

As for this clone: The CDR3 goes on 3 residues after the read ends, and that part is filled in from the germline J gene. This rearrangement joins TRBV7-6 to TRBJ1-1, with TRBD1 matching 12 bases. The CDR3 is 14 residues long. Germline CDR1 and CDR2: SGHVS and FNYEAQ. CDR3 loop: CASSAGQGATEAFF. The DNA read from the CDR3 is TGTGCCAGCAGCGCGGGACAGGGGGCTACAGAA.

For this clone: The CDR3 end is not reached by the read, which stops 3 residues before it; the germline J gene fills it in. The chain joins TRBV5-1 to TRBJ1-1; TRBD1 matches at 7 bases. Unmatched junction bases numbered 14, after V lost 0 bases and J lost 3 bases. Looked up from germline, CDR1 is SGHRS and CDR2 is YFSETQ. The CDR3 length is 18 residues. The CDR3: CASSLAYYHRGVDTEAFF. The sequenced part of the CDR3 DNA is TGCGCCAGCAGCTTGGCCTACTACCACAGGGGCGTGGACACTGAA.

The sequenced CDR3 bases are TGTGCCAGCAGTGATCTTTTCGTCGGACTCGCG. Its translation: CASSDLFVGLA. The entire CDR3 is CASSDLFVGLAQYF. V is TRBV2 and J is TRBJ2-3; tentative D call: TRBD2 (5 bases). The CDR3 end falls 3 residues outside the read, so it is completed with the germline J gene. This CDR3 contains 14 residues. Germline lookup yields CDR1 SNHLY and CDR2 FYNNEI.

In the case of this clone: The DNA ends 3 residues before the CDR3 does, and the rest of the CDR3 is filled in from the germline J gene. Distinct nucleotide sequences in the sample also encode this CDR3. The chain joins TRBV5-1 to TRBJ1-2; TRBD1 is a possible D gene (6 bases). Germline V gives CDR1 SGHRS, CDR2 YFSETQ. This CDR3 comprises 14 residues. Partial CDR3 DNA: TGCGCCAGCAGCTTGGAGGTGGGGGCTAAAGGC. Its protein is CASSLEVGAKG. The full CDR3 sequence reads CASSLEVGAKGYTF. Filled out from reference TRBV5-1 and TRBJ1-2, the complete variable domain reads KAGVTQTPRYLIKTRGQQVTLSCSPISGHRSVSWYQQTPGQGLQFLFEYFSETQRNKGNFPGRFSGRQFSNSRSEMNVSTLELGDSALYLCASSLEVGAKGYTFGSGTRLTVV.

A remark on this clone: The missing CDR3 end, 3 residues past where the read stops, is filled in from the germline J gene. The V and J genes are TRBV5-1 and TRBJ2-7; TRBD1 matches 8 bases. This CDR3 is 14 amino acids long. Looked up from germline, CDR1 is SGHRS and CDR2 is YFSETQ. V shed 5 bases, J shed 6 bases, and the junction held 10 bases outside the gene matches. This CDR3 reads CASRQTGDVIEQYF. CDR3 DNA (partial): TGCGCCAGCAGACAGACAGGGGACGTAATCGAG.

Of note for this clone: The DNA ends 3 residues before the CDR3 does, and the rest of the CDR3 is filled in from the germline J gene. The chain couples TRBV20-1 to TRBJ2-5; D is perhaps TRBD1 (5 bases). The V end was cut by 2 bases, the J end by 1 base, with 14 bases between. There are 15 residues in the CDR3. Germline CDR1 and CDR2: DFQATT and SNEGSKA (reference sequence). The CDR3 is CSARKGEGLQETQYF. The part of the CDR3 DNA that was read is TGCAGTGCTAGAAAAGGGGAAGGGCTCCAAGAGACC.

The sequenced part of the CDR3 DNA is TGTGCCAGCAGCTTACCATCCCAGGGGACAGGGGATGGC. It encodes CASSLPSQGTGDG. The entire CDR3 is CASSLPSQGTGDGYTF. The genes are TRBV13 and TRBJ1-2; TRBD1 matches 10 bases. The read falls 3 residues short of the CDR3 end, and the missing part is taken from the germline J gene. CDR1 and CDR2 from the germline V gene are PRHDT and FYEKMQ (reference sequence). Losses at the gene ends were 2 bases for V and 6 bases for J; bases not matched to a gene: 9. This CDR3 has 16 amino acids. Full variable domain (remainder filled in from reference TRBV13 and TRBJ1-2): AAGVIQSPRHLIKEKRETATLKCYPIPRHDTVYWYQQGPGQDPQFLISFYEKMQSDKGSIPDRFSAQQFSDYHSELNMSSLELGDSALYFCASSLPSQGTGDGYTFGSGTRLTVV.

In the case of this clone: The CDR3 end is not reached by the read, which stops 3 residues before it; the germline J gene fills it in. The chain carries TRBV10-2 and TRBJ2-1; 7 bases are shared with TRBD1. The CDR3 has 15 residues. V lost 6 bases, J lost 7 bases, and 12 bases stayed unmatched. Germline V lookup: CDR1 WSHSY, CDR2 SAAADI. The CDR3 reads CASSTERQGKNEQFF. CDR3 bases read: TGCGCCAGCAGCACCGAACGACAGGGTAAGAATGAG.

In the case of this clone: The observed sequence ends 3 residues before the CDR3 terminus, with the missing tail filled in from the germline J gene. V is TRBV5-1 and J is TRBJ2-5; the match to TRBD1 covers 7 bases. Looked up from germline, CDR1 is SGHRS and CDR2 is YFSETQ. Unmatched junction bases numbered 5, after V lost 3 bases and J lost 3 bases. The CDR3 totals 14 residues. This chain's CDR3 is CASSSTDREETQYF. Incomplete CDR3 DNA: TGCGCCAGCAGCTCCACCGACAGGGAAGAGACC.

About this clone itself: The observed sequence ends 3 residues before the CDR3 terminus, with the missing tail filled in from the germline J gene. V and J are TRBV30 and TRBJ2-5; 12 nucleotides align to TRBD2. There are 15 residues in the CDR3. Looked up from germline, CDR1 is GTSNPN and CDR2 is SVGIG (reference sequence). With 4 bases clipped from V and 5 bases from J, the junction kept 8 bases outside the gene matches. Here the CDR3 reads CAWTTSGRRGETQYF. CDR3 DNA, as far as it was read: TGTGCCTGGACGACTAGCGGGAGACGTGGGGAGACC.

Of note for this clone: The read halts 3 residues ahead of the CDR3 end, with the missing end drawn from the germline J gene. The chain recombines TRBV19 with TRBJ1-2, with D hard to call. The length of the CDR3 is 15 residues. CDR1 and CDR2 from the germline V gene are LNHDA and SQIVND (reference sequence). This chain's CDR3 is CASSIASGSVYDYTF. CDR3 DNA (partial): TGTGCCAGTAGTATAGCTAGCGGGAGCGTTTACGAC.

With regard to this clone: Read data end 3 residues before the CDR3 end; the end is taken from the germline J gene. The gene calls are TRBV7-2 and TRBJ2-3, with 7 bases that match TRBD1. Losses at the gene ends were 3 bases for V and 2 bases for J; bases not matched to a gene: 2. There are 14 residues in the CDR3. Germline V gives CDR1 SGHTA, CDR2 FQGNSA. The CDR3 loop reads CASSLGQPTDTQYF. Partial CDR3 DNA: TGTGCCAGCAGCTTGGGACAGCCCACAGATACG.

The CDR3 here is CASSLDRTSSETQYF. Incomplete CDR3 DNA: TGTGCCAGCAGCTTAGACAGGACTAGCAGCGAGACC. The chain couples TRBV7-9 to TRBJ2-5; 8 bases are shared with TRBD2. The missing CDR3 end, 3 residues past where the read stops, is filled in from the germline J gene. In germline, CDR1 is SEHNR, CDR2 FQNEAQ (reference sequence). The CDR3 is 15 amino acids. With V trimmed by 1 base and J by 5 bases, 6 bases remained unmatched.

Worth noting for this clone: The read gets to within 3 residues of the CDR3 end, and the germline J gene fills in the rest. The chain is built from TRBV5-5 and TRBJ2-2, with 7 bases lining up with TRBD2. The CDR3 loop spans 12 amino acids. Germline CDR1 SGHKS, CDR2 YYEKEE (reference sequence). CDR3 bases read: TGTGCCAGCAAAGGGACTAATGAAAAG. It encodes CASKGTNEK. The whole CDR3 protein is CASKGTNEKLFF.

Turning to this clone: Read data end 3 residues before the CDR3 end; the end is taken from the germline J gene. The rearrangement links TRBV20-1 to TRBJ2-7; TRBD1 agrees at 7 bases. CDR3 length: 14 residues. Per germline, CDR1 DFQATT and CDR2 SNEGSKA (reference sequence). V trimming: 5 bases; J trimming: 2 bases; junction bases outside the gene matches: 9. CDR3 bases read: TGCAGTGCTCCATGGGACAGCCCACCCTACGAG. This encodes CSAPWDSPPYE. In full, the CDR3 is CSAPWDSPPYEQYF.

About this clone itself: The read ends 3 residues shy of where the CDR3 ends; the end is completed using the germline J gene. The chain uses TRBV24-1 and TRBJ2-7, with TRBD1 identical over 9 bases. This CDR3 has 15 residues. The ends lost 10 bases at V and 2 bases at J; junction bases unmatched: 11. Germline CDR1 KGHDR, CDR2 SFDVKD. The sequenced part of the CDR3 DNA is TGTGCCACGTCACCTTCCGGGACAGGGACCTACGAG. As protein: CATSPSGTGTYE. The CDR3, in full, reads CATSPSGTGTYEQYF.

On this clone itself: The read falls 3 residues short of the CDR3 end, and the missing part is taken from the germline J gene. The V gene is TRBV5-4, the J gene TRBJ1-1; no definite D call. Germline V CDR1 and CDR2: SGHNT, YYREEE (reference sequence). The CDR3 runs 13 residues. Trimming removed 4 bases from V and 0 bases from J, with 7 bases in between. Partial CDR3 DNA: TGTGCCAGCAGCCTCGTCCTGAACACTGAA. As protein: CASSLVLNTE. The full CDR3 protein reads CASSLVLNTEAFF. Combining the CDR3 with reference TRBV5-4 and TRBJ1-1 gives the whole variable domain ETGVTQSPTHLIKTRGQQVTLRCSSQSGHNTVSWYQQALGQGPQFIFQYYREEENGRGNFPPRFSGLQFPNYSSELNVNALELDDSALYLCASSLVLNTEAFFGQGTRLTVV.

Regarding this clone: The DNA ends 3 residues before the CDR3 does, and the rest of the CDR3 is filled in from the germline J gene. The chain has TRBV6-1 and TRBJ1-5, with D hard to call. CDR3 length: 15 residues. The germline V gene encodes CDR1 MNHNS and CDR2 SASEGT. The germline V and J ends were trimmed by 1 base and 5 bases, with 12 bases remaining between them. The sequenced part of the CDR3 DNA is TGTGCCAGCAGTGAAGACGGTAGGGCGCATCAGCCC. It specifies CASSEDGRAHQP. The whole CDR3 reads CASSEDGRAHQPQHF.

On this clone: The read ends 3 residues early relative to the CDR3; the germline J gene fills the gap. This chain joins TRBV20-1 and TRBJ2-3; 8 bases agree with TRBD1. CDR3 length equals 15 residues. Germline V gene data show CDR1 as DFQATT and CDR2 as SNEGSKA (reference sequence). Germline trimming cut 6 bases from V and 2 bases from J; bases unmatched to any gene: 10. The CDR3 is CSAMTGTGTTDTQYF. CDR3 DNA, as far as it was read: TGCAGTGCAATGACCGGGACAGGAACCACAGATACG.

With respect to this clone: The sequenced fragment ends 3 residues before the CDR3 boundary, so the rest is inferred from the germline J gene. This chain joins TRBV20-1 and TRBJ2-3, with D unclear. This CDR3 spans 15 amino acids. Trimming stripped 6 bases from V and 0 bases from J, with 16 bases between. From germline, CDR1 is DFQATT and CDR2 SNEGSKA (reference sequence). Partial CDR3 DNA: TGCAGTGCCCCCCCGACTGTCTATAGCACAGATACG. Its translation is CSAPPTVYSTDT. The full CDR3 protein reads CSAPPTVYSTDTQYF.

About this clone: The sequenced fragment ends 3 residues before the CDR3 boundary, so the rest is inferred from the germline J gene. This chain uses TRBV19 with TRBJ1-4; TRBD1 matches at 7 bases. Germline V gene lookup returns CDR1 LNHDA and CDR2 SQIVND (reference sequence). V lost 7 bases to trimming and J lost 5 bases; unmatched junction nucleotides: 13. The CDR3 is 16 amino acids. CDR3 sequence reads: CASKGTASATNEKLFF. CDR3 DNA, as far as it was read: TGTGCCAGTAAGGGGACAGCCAGCGCTACGAATGAAAAA.

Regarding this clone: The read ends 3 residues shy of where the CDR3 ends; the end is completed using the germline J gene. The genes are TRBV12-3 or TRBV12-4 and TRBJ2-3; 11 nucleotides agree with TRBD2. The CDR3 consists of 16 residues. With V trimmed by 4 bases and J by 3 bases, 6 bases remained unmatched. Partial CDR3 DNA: TGTGCCAGCAGTTCCCTAGCGGGAGGTAGTACAGATACG. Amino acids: CASSSLAGGSTDT. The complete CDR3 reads CASSSLAGGSTDTQYF.

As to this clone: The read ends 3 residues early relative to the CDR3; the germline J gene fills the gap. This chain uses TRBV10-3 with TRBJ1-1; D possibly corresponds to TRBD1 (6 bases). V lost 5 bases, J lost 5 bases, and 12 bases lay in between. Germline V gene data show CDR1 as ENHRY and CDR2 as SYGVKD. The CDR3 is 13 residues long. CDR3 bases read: TGTGCCATCAGTCCAGTAACAGGGACTGAA. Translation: CAISPVTGTE. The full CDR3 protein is CAISPVTGTEAFF.

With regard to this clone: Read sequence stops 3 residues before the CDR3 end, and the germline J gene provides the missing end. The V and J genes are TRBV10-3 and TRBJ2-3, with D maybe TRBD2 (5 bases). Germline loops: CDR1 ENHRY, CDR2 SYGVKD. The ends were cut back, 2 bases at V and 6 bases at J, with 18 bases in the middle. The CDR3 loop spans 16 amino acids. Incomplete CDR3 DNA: TGTGCCATCAGTGAGCGGGGAGAAGAATATTTGGATACG. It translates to CAISERGEEYLDT. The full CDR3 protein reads CAISERGEEYLDTQYF.

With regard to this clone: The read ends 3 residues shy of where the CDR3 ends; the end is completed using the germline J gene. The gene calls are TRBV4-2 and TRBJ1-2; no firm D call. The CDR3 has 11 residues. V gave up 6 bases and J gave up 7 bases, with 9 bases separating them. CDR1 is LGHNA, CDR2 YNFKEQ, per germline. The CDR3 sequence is CASSVKGGYTF. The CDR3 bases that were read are TGTGCCAGCAGTGTTAAAGGTGGC.

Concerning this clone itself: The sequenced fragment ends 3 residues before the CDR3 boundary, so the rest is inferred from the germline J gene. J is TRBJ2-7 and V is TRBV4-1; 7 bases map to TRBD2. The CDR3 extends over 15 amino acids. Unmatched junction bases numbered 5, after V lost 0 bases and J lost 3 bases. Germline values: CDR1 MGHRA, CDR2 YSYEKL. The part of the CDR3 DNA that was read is TGCGCCAGCAGCCAAGAGGGCGGGAGCTTCTACGAG. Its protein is CASSQEGGSFYE. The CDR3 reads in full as CASSQEGGSFYEQYF.

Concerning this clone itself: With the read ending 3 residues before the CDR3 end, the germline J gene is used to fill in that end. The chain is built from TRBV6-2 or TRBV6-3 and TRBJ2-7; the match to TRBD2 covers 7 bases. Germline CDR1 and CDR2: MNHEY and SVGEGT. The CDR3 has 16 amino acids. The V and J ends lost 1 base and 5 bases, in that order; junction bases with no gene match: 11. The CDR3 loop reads CASSYLRGSISNEQYF. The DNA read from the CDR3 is TGTGCCAGCAGTTACTTGCGGGGGTCGATATCCAACGAG.